Following are 16 T cell receptor beta chains from one sample sequenced in a study of CD8+ T cells in alopecia areata. RNA extraction was followed by reverse transcription into cDNA, which acted as the sequencing template. Method: immunoSEQ multiplex PCR; TCRdb's copy keeps in-frame clones and lacks some. This sample yields about 12,000 clones, of which roughly three fifths are seen a single time; roughly 13% belongs to the top ten. As part of sample collection, lesional scalp punch biopsies and peripheral blood were taken from alopecia areata patients. Sequenced sample: skin. These receptors were collected from a human donor with alopecia areata.

V and J are TRBV5-4 and TRBJ2-7; D is possibly TRBD1 (5 bases). The length of the CDR3 is 13 residues. Trimming removed 3 bases from V and 5 bases from J, with 12 bases in between. Germline-derived CDR1 and CDR2 are SGHNT and YYREEE (reference sequence). The CDR3 DNA follows: TGTGCCAGCAGCTGGGCGACAGTCCACGAGCAGTACTTC. This gives the protein CASSWATVHEQYF.

The chain carries TRBV29-1 and TRBJ2-5; no clear D. The J call is in doubt because the DNA end fits TRBJ2-7 better. Germline V gene lookup returns CDR1 SQVTM and CDR2 ANQGSEA. The CDR3 covers 12 residues. The CDR3, as DNA: TGCAGCGTTGTGGTAGGTGCCTACGAGCAGTACTTC. This codes for CSVVVGAYEQYF.

This clone was observed a handful of times. The gene calls are TRBV7-2 and TRBJ1-2; D ambiguous. V shed 2 bases and J shed 7 bases, with 11 bases lying between them. This CDR3 is 13 amino acids long. CDR1 is SGHTA and CDR2 is FQGNSA in the germline V gene. Here the CDR3 reads CASSLYFESGYTF. CDR3 DNA sequence: TGTGCCAGCAGCTTATATTTCGAGTCTGGCTACACCTTC.

The rearrangement links TRBV29-1 to TRBJ1-3; tentatively, D is TRBD1 (6 bases). CDR1 is SQVTM and CDR2 is ANQGSEA in the germline V gene. V was shortened by 7 bases and J by 3 bases, with 10 bases between the two germline ends. The CDR3 totals 12 residues. CDR3 DNA sequence: TGCAGCGCCCGGGACAATGGAAACACCATATATTTT. Its translation: CSARDNGNTIYF.

The chain recombines TRBV7-2 with TRBJ1-3; tentative D call: TRBD1 (5 bases). Per germline, CDR1 SGHTA and CDR2 FQGNSA. This CDR3 has 17 amino acids. V was cut by 0 bases and J by 0 bases, with 12 bases left in between. CDR3 DNA: TGTGCCAGCAGCTTAGCGGTGACAGCCATCTCTGGAAACACCATATATTTT. Protein product: CASSLAVTAISGNTIYF. Complete variable domain (other parts from reference TRBV7-2 and TRBJ1-3): GAGVSQSPSNKVTEKGKDVELRCDPISGHTALYWYRQSLGQGLEFLIYFQGNSAPDKSGLPSDRFSAERTGGSVSTLTIQRTQQEDSAVYLCASSLAVTAISGNTIYFGEGSWLTVV.

The CDR3 region has the DNA TGCGCCAGCAGCTTCAAAGGGGTCGCCGGCACAGATACGCAGTATTTT. Its translation: CASSFKGVAGTDTQYF. The chain links TRBV5-1 to TRBJ2-3, with D possibly being TRBD1 (5 bases). Germline V gene lookup returns CDR1 SGHRS and CDR2 YFSETQ. Trimming took off 2 bases at V and 1 base at J, with 14 bases between the two ends. The CDR3 is made up of 16 amino acids.

V and J are TRBV10-3 and TRBJ2-7; no definite D call. With 2 bases removed from V and 4 bases from J, the gap between germline ends came to 6 bases. The CDR3 consists of 12 residues. CDR1 ENHRY and CDR2 SYGVKD come from the germline V gene. The CDR3 DNA is TGTGCCATCAGTGAGATCGGTTACGAGCAGTACTTC. Translating gives CAISEIGYEQYF.

The rearrangement uses TRBV6-5 and TRBJ2-5, with 7 bases fitting TRBD2. The CDR3 is 15 amino acids. Germline values: CDR1 MNHEY, CDR2 SVGAGI. Unmatched junction bases numbered 9, after V lost 3 bases and J lost 5 bases. The CDR3 DNA is TGTGCCAGCAGTTATGTGGGACTAAAGAGGGAGACCCAGTACTTC. Protein sequence: CASSYVGLKRETQYF.

This chain joins TRBV19 and TRBJ1-5, with 10 bases that match TRBD1. J was trimmed by 1 base and V by 6 bases; bases with no gene match: 3. CDR3 length: 15 amino acids. Germline-derived CDR1 and CDR2 are LNHDA and SQIVND (reference sequence). CDR3 amino acids: CASRGTGASNQPQHF. CDR3 in DNA: TGTGCCAGTAGGGGGACAGGGGCGAGCAATCAGCCCCAGCATTTT.

V usage is TRBV27 and J usage is TRBJ2-7; the match to TRBD1 covers 9 bases. Per germline, CDR1 MNHEY and CDR2 SMNVEV (reference sequence). V lost 6 bases, J lost 4 bases, and 13 bases stayed unmatched. This CDR3 is 16 amino acids long. The CDR3 DNA reads as TGTGCCAGCAGACCCCAAGTAGGGACAGGGCGTTACGAGCAGTACTTC. Translated, it gives CASRPQVGTGRYEQYF.

This chain joins TRBV9 and TRBJ1-1, with unresolved D. This CDR3 has 15 amino acids. With 3 bases removed from V and 0 bases from J, the gap between germline ends came to 12 bases. Germline V lookup: CDR1 SGDLS, CDR2 YYNGEE. The CDR3 DNA reads TGTGCCAGCAGCGGTCGAGACAACCTGAACACTGAAGCTTTCTTT. This encodes CASSGRDNLNTEAFF.

V usage is TRBV19 and J usage is TRBJ1-5, with D tentatively TRBD1 (5 bases). CDR3 length: 14 residues. V was pared by 0 bases and J by 4 bases, with 7 bases between. CDR1 and CDR2 from the germline V gene are LNHDA and SQIVND (reference sequence). DNA of the CDR3: TGTGCCAGTAGTATAGATCCAGGGAATCAGCCCCAGCATTTT. Residues: CASSIDPGNQPQHF.

This clone turned up a few times. The V and J genes are TRBV20-1 and TRBJ1-1; D call uncertain. The CDR3 length is 10 residues. The V and J ends lost 5 bases and 2 bases respectively, with 3 bases between them. The germline V gene encodes CDR1 DFQATT and CDR2 SNEGSKA (reference sequence). As DNA, the CDR3 is TGCAGTGCTGTAAACACTGAAGCTTTCTTT. Translating gives CSAVNTEAFF.

As concerns this clone: The junction departs from germline at one end; a sequencing error may be responsible. The chain joins TRBV6-5 to TRBJ2-7; D is unclear. The CDR3 is 14 residues long. Germline loops: CDR1 MNHEY, CDR2 SVGAGI. The DNA of the CDR3 is TGTGCCATCAGTGAGTCCCTCGTAGCCTACGAGCAGTACTTC. The encoded protein is CAISESLVAYEQYF.

The chain couples TRBV5-1 to TRBJ2-3; D tentatively fits TRBD1 or TRBD2 (5 bases each). V lost 7 bases, J lost 4 bases, and 19 bases lay in between. Germline-derived CDR1 and CDR2 are SGHRS and YFSETQ. CDR3 size: 15 residues. The CDR3 nucleotides are TGCGCCAGCGGAAATAGCGCTCGGGGCTCAGATACGCAGTATTTT. Protein product: CASGNSARGSDTQYF.

The V and J genes are TRBV5-4 and TRBJ2-3; the D gene could be TRBD1 or TRBD2 (5 bases each). The CDR3 consists of 13 residues. CDR1 and CDR2 (germline): SGHNT, YYREEE (reference sequence). V was cut by 5 bases and J by 9 bases, with 16 bases left in between. The CDR3 protein is CASRRDAPGTQYF. DNA for the CDR3: TGTGCCAGCAGACGGGACGCCCCAGGGACGCAGTATTTT.